The 17 T cell receptor beta chains listed next were all sequenced from one sample in a study of control samples from healthy donors and cancer patients. Clones were read by immunoSEQ multiplex PCR, and TCRdb kept only the in-frame ones, dropping some. The table has 100,000 or so clones, 80% to 90% seen once. The sequenced material came from blood. Receptors were obtained from a woman aged 50 to 60 in good health.

The J gene is TRBJ2-7, the V gene TRBV13; TRBD2 matches 9 bases. Germline values: CDR1 PRHDT, CDR2 FYEKMQ (reference sequence). The CDR3 consists of 17 residues. With V trimmed by 7 bases and J by 2 bases, 15 bases remained unmatched. CDR3 residues: CASMASGASISPYEQYF. In DNA form, the CDR3 reads TGTGCCAGCATGGCTAGCGGGGCTTCGATTAGCCCCTACGAGCAGTACTTC. Using reference TRBV13 and TRBJ2-7 for the parts outside the CDR3, the full variable domain is AAGVIQSPRHLIKEKRETATLKCYPIPRHDTVYWYQQGPGQDPQFLISFYEKMQSDKGSIPDRFSAQQFSDYHSELNMSSLELGDSALYFCASMASGASISPYEQYFGPGTRLTVT.

The chain is built from TRBV11-3 and TRBJ2-7, with D tentatively TRBD2 (5 bases). The CDR3 extends over 12 amino acids. From germline, CDR1 is SGHNT and CDR2 YENEEA. V lost 6 bases to trimming and J lost 7 bases, with 13 bases between them. The CDR3 sequence is CASRGRSGEQYF. CDR3 DNA sequence: TGTGCCAGCAGGGGAAGATCGGGGGAGCAGTACTTC.

The CDR3 sequence is CASRDGTWAGELFF. In DNA form, the CDR3 reads TGTGCCAGCAGAGATGGGACTTGGGCCGGGGAGCTGTTTTTT. J is TRBJ2-2 and V is TRBV6-5; D possibly corresponds to TRBD2 (6 bases). The germline gives CDR1 MNHEY, CDR2 SVGAGI. The germline V and J ends were trimmed by 6 bases and 6 bases, with 14 bases remaining between them. This CDR3 comprises 14 residues.

The gene calls are TRBV7-2 and TRBJ1-2, with a weak D call TRBD1 (5 bases). This CDR3 is built from 16 residues. The V end lost 3 bases, the J end lost 7 bases, and 21 bases lay between the germline ends. In germline, CDR1 is SGHTA, CDR2 FQGNSA. This chain's CDR3 is CASSFSGPGTPSGYTF. The CDR3 DNA sequence: TGTGCCAGCAGCTTTTCCGGCCCTGGGACCCCGAGTGGCTACACCTTC.

The chain has TRBV2 and TRBJ1-1; D is perhaps TRBD1 (6 bases). The CDR3 runs to 14 residues. Trimming removed 5 bases at V and 0 bases at J, with 10 bases between. Germline assignment: CDR1 SNHLY and CDR2 FYNNEI. CDR3 nucleotides: TGTGCCAGCAGTTCCACAGGGATGAACACTGAAGCTTTCTTT. It encodes CASSSTGMNTEAFF.

J is TRBJ1-1 and V is TRBV21-1. TRBV21-1 constitutes a pseudogene. The CDR3 has 13 residues. CDR3 DNA: TGTGCCAGCAGGGGCTGGAGGAACACTGAAGCTTTCTTT. This codes for CASRGWRNTEAFF.

The chain recombines TRBV19 with TRBJ2-2; D may be TRBD1 (5 bases). Germline values: CDR1 LNHDA, CDR2 SQIVND (reference sequence). V was cut by 5 bases and J by 2 bases, with 6 bases left in between. This CDR3 comprises 13 residues. The CDR3 coding sequence is TGTGCCAGTAGTCAGGGAAACACCGGGGAGCTGTTTTTT. This codes for CASSQGNTGELFF.

The chain is built from TRBV5-1 and TRBJ1-4; D is ambiguous. CDR3 length: 15 amino acids. The germline V and J ends were trimmed by 0 bases and 8 bases, with 14 bases remaining between them. Germline CDR1 and CDR2: SGHRS and YFSETQ. CDR3 residues: CASSLVGSSGEKLFF. The DNA of the CDR3 is TGCGCCAGCAGCTTGGTTGGCAGTTCTGGAGAAAAACTGTTTTTT.

This sequence joins TRBV4-2 and TRBJ1-5; D is perhaps TRBD1 (5 bases). In germline, CDR1 is LGHNA, CDR2 YNFKEQ. Deletions cut 0 bases from V and 5 bases from J, with 14 bases between. The CDR3 is made up of 16 amino acids. CDR3 in amino acids: CASSQDWGGRDQPQHF. For the CDR3, the DNA is TGTGCCAGCAGCCAAGATTGGGGGGGACGTGATCAGCCCCAGCATTTT.

The CDR3 DNA follows: TGTGCCAGCGGAGGACTAGCGGTCACCGGGGAGCTGTTTTTT. It codes for CASGGLAVTGELFF. The chain joins TRBV11-3 to TRBJ2-2; 10 positions agree with TRBD2. CDR1 SGHNT and CDR2 YENEEA come from the germline V gene. With 8 bases clipped from V and 4 bases from J, the junction kept 4 bases outside the gene matches. The CDR3 loop spans 14 amino acids.

This clone was seen just once. CDR3: CASSKKWVRRLINGYTF. CDR3 nucleotide sequence: TGTGCCAGCAGCAAAAAATGGGTCCGGAGGTTAATAAATGGCTACACCTTC. This rearrangement joins TRBV21-1 to TRBJ1-2. TRBV21-1 is shown as a pseudogene. The CDR3 sequence is 17 residues long.

In its sample, this clone was seen once. The chain uses TRBV11-2 and TRBJ2-3; TRBD2 matches at 7 bases. The length of the CDR3 is 17 residues. V lost 1 base to trimming and J lost 0 bases; unmatched junction nucleotides: 7. Germline V gene sequence: CDR1 SGHAT, CDR2 FQNNGV. DNA of the CDR3: TGTGCCAGCAGCTTAGGAATGAGCGGGACGAGCACAGATACGCAGTATTTT. Protein product: CASSLGMSGTSTDTQYF.

This chain links TRBV3-1 (or the pseudogene TRBV3-2) with TRBJ1-6; D gene ambiguous. Germline V lookup: CDR1 LGHDT, CDR2 YNNKEL (reference sequence). Trimming left V 4 bases short and J 3 bases short, with 13 bases between. This CDR3 has 16 residues. In nucleotides, the CDR3 is TGTGCCAGCAGCCCATTTGGGCCCGGCTATAATTCACCCCTCCACTTT. Protein: CASSPFGPGYNSPLHF.

The V and J genes are TRBV9 and TRBJ2-2, with TRBD1 identical over 9 bases. CDR3 length equals 18 residues. The germline V gene encodes CDR1 SGDLS and CDR2 YYNGEE. J lost 5 bases, V lost 0 bases, and 11 bases had no gene match. Written as DNA, the CDR3 is TGTGCCAGCAGCGTAGCCGTACAGGGGGCCACTCAAACCGGGGAGCTGTTTTTT. It codes for CASSVAVQGATQTGELFF.

The rearrangement links TRBV5-1 to TRBJ1-5, with 9 bases that match TRBD1. This CDR3 contains 16 residues. Per the germline V gene, CDR1 is SGHRS and CDR2 is YFSETQ. V was pared by 0 bases and J by 5 bases, with 6 bases of the junction left unmatched. Here the CDR3 DNA reads TGCGCCAGCAGCTTGGGGGACAGGGTGTTGGATCAGCCCCAGCATTTT. Translating gives CASSLGDRVLDQPQHF.

The J gene is TRBJ2-7, the V gene TRBV10-3; D possibly corresponds to TRBD2 (5 bases). V dropped 0 bases and J dropped 2 bases, with 11 bases sitting between them. The CDR3 totals 15 residues. CDR1 and CDR2 from the germline V gene are ENHRY and SYGVKD. CDR3 DNA sequence: TGTGCCATCAGTGAGTCGAGCCACGGGGCCTACGAGCAGTACTTC. It encodes CAISESSHGAYEQYF.

Notes on this clone: The sample carries other DNA sequences with the same CDR3. The chain has TRBV3-1 (or the pseudogene TRBV3-2) and TRBJ1-1, with D uncertain. With 1 base removed from V and 0 bases from J, the gap between germline ends came to 3 bases. The CDR3 loop spans 13 amino acids. CDR1 is LGHDT and CDR2 is YNNKEL in the germline V gene (reference sequence). CDR3 sequence: CASSQGLNTEAFF. CDR3 bases: TGTGCCAGCAGCCAAGGCTTGAACACTGAAGCTTTCTTT.